The clone carrying this TCR beta chain was recorded once. The antigen remains unidentified. It was via CD45RO/CCR7/CD25/CD127/CD95/CD27 that CD4+ naive, central memory, regulatory and stem cell-like memory cells were sorted. V was pared by 4 bases and J by 5 bases, with 6 bases of the junction left unmatched. This CDR3 contains 14 residues. The germline gives CDR1 SGHRS, CDR2 YFSETQ. The data were taken from a study of beta chain features in type 1 diabetes. Whole-study results and caveats: Among patients with Type 1 diabetes, TCRB CDR3s were moderately but significantly shorter in every one of the four CD4+ subsets. Reads derived from cDNA could over-represent cells showing high TCR expression.

Of the isolated RNA, all was reverse transcribed, and so the sequenced material was expressed TCRB transcripts. Sequencing was performed with immunoSEQ multiplex PCR; in TCRdb, only in-frame clones are kept and a portion is missing. The top ten hold 0.7% to 0.85% of the sample, which has 100,000 to 150,000 clones, around 9% seen once. The genes are TRBV5-1 and TRBJ2-5, with 9 bases aligning to TRBD1. The sequenced sample consisted of central memory CD4+ T cells from blood. This TCR was sampled from a man aged 25 to 40 with type 1 diabetes. CDR3 sequence reads: CASSIQGAGETQYF. CDR3 nucleotide sequence: TGCGCCAGCAGCATACAGGGGGCTGGGGAGACCCAGTACTTC.